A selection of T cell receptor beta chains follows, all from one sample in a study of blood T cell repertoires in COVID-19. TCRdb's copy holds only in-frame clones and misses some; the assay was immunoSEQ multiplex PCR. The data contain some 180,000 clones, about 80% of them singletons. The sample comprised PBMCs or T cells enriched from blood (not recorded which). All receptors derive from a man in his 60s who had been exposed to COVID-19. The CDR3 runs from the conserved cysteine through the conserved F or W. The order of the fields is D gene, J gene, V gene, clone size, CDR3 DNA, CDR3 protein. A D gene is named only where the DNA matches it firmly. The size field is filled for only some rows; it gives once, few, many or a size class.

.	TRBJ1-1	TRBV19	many	TGTGCCAGTAGTCCCTTAACAGGCCTGGGGACTGAAGCTTTCTTT	CASSPLTGLGTEAFF
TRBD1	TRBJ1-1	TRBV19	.	TGTGCCAGTACCCAACCCGGGACAGGGGGCTGGACTGAAGCTTTCTTT	CASTQPGTGGWTEAFF
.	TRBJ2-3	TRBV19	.	TGTGCCAGTAGTTTTGGGACTCCTTTGGATACGCAGTATTTT	CASSFGTPLDTQYF
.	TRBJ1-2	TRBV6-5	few	TGTGCCAGCAGTTATTTCCGTGACTATGGCTACACCTTC	CASSYFRDYGYTF
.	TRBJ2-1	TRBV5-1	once	TGCGCCAGCAGCTTGGACCGACTGGATGAGCAGTTCTTC	CASSLDRLDEQFF
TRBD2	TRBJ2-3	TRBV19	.	TGTGCCAGTAGACCGGGACTAGCGGGAGGAAGCACAGATACGCAGTATTTT	CASRPGLAGGSTDTQYF
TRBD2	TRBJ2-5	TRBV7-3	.	TGTGCCAGCAGCTCAGGGACTAGCGGGAGGGCAGAGACCCAGTACTTC	CASSSGTSGRAETQYF
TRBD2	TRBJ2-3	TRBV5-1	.	TGCGCCAGCAGTTCCGCGGGAGGCCCGGATACGCAGTATTTT	CASSSAGGPDTQYF
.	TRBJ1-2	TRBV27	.	TGTGCCAGCGGACCAGGGATCGTGCGTGGCTACACCTTC	CASGPGIVRGYTF
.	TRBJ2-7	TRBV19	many	TGTGCCAGTAGAACCCCAGGGACCTACGAGCAGTACTTC	CASRTPGTYEQYF
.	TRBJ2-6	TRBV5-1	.	TGCGCCAGCAGCCCCTATTTATCTGGACTTAATTCTGGGGCCAACGTCCTGACTTTC	CASSPYLSGLNSGANVLTF
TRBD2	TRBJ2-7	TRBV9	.	TGTGCCAGCAGCGCCGCGGGACTAGCGGGAGTCTCAAAGCAGTACTTC	CASSAAGLAGVSKQYF
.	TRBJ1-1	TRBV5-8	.	TGTGCCAGCAGCTTGTCCCTTCGGGGTCCGAACACTGAAGCTTTCTTT	CASSLSLRGPNTEAFF
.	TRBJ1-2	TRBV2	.	TGTGCCAGCAGTGAAGCGCTCCCGGGCCGGGAGGGAGGCTACACCTTC	CASSEALPGREGGYTF
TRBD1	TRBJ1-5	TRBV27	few	TGTGCCAGCGCGGGAGGGGGCCTTAGCAATCAGCCCCAGCATTTT	CASAGGGLSNQPQHF
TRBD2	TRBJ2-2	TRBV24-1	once	TGTGCCACCAGTGATTTGAGGGCCGGCGGACTAGCGGGAGTCGACACCGGGGAGCTGTTTTTT	CATSDLRAGGLAGVDTGELFF
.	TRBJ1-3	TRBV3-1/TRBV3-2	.	TGTGCCAGCAGCCAAGGGGGGGCTGGAAACACCATATATTTT	CASSQGGAGNTIYF
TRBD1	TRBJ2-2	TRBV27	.	TGTGCCAGCAGTTTCGCCCACAGGGGGCGATCCGGGGAGCTGTTTTTT	CASSFAHRGRSGELFF
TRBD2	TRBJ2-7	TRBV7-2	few	TGTGCCAGCAGCTGGACTAGCTGGGCGGGGGAGCAGTACTTC	CASSWTSWAGEQYF
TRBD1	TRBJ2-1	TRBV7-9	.	TGTGCCAGCAGCCTTCTCCAGGGGGCGATGTACAATGAGCAGTTCTTC	CASSLLQGAMYNEQFF
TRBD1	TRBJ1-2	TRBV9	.	TGTGCCAGCAGCTCACAGACAGGGACTAACTATGGCTACACCTTC	CASSSQTGTNYGYTF
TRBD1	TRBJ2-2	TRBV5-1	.	TGCGCCAGCAGCTTGGGAACAGGGGATACCGGGGAGCTGTTTTTT	CASSLGTGDTGELFF
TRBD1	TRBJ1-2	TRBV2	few	TGTGCCAGCAGTGCTGGGACAGGGGGTAGCTATGGCTACACCTTC	CASSAGTGGSYGYTF
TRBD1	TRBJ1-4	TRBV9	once	TGTGCCAGCAGCGTAGGGACAGGGTCAGGTGAAAAACTGTTTTTT	CASSVGTGSGEKLFF
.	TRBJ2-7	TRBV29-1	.	TGCAGCGTTGAAGAGCCGACAGGCTACGAGCAGTACTTC	CSVEEPTGYEQYF
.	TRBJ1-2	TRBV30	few	TGTGCCTGGAGTTCGACAGACGGCTATGGCTACACCTTC	CAWSSTDGYGYTF
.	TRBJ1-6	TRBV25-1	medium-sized	TGTGCCAGCAGTGAATTACAGGCCCTCCACTTT	CASSELQALHF
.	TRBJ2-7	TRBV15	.	TGTGCCACCAGCAGAGTTTCGTTGTCCTACGAGCAGTACTTC	CATSRVSLSYEQYF
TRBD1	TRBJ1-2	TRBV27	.	TGTGCCAGCAGTTTCCGGGACAGGGGACCCAGCGGCTACACCTTC	CASSFRDRGPSGYTF
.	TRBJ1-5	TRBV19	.	TGTGCCAGTAGTCCCACGGGCGGGTATCAGCCCCAGCATTTT	CASSPTGGYQPQHF
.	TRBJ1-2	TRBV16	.	TGTGCCAGCAGCCAGACGGAGTACTATGGCTACACCTTC	CASSQTEYYGYTF
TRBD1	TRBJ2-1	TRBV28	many	TGTGCCAGCAGTTTACCCGGGACAGGGGGCATGTACAATGAGCAGTTCTTC	CASSLPGTGGMYNEQFF
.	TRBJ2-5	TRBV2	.	TGTGCCAGCAGCGTGGCACAGTCTCAAGAGACCCAGTACTTC	CASSVAQSQETQYF
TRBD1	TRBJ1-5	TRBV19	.	TGTGCCAGTAGTTTTTTACCAACAGGGGGGTTAAATAGCAATCAGCCCCAGCATTTT	CASSFLPTGGLNSNQPQHF
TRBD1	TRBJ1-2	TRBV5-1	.	TGCGCCAGCTCTTTTTCCGGGACAGGGGCATATGGCTACACCTTC	CASSFSGTGAYGYTF